One sample yielded the 27 T cell receptor beta chains listed below, sequenced in a study of blood T cells in healthy people across ages. Combining a sample-barcoded 5' primer with a J-beta primer mix, a second PCR ran for roughly 7 to 12 cycles. MiXCR, run by TCRdb on the 5' RACE reads, gives a single entry per CDR3 protein. The sample lists about 400,000 distinct CDR3 sequences; about 55% were seen once. The specimen sequenced was blood. The receptors originated from a man in his 60s in good health.

This clonotype was seen just once. This chain links TRBV28 with TRBJ1-1; the match to TRBD1 covers 9 bases. V shed 3 bases, J shed 11 bases, and the junction held 7 bases outside the gene matches. Germline V lookup: CDR1 MDHEN, CDR2 SYDVKM. The CDR3 has 13 amino acids. Here the CDR3 reads CASSLYRGRRAFF. CDR3 nucleotides: TGTGCCAGCAGTTTGTACAGGGGGCGTCGGGCTTTCTTT.

The chain links TRBV2 to TRBJ2-5; TRBD1 aligns across 8 bases. Germline V lookup: CDR1 SNHLY, CDR2 FYNNEI. CDR3 length equals 15 residues. V dropped 6 bases and J dropped 0; count of bases not matched to a gene: 6. CDR3 nucleotides: TGTGCCAGCAGGGGACAGGTCGGACACCAAGAGACCCAGTACTTC. Translated: CASRGQVGHQETQYF. The full variable domain, rest sourced from reference TRBV2 and TRBJ2-5, is EPEVTQTPSHQVTQMGQEVILRCVPISNHLYFYWYRQILGQKVEFLVSFYNNEISEKSEIFDDQFSVERPDGSNFTLKIRSTKLEDSAMYFCASRGQVGHQETQYFGPGTRLLVL.

J is TRBJ1-2 and V is TRBV3-1, with D possibly matching TRBD1 (6 bases). The germline CDR1 and CDR2 sequences are LGHDT and YNNKEL (reference sequence). This CDR3 has 15 residues. V was trimmed by 0 bases and J by 5 bases, leaving 13 bases between them. The CDR3 protein is CASSQEGGGAYGYTF. The CDR3 nucleotides read TGTGCCAGCAGCCAAGAAGGGGGGGGCGCGTATGGCTACACCTTC.

This chain uses TRBV20-1 with TRBJ2-5; D could derive from TRBD1 or TRBD2 (6 bases each). Germline-derived CDR1 and CDR2 are DFQATT and SNEGSKA (reference sequence). The CDR3 covers 14 residues. V shed 2 bases and J shed 11 bases, with 21 bases lying between them. CDR3 sequence (DNA): TGCAGTGCTAGAATGGGGGGCGTCCCCAATGAGCAGTACTTC. It codes for CSARMGGVPNEQYF.

This chain uses TRBV24-1 with TRBJ2-5, with 7 positions matching TRBD2. V dropped 6 bases and J dropped 11; count of bases not matched to a gene: 17. The CDR3 extends over 15 amino acids. Germline V lookup: CDR1 KGHDR, CDR2 SFDVKD. CDR3 in DNA: TGTGCCACCAGTAGGTCGGGAGGTCTACGCAATGAGCAGTACTTC. Protein sequence: CATSRSGGLRNEQYF.

This clonotype has more than one count but fewer than ten. This rearrangement joins TRBV5-1 to TRBJ2-3; no reliable D call. Germline CDR1 SGHRS, CDR2 YFSETQ. V was clipped by 4 bases and J by 3 bases, with 12 bases between them. The CDR3 sequence is 14 residues long. The CDR3 is CASSRYGRTDTQYF. Here the CDR3 DNA reads TGCGCCAGCAGCAGATACGGGCGGACAGATACGCAGTATTTT.

With regard to this clonotype: A much bigger clone sits one base away, suggesting this may be a read error. The rearrangement joins TRBV28 to TRBJ2-7, with a weak D call TRBD1 (6 bases). The CDR3 length is 15 residues. V was pared by 2 bases and J by 3 bases, with 14 bases between. The germline V gene has CDR1 MDHEN and CDR2 SYDVKM. CDR3 loop: CASSLKDRYLYEQYF. CDR3 in DNA: TGTGCCAGCAGTTTAAAAGACAGGTACCTCTACGAGCAGTACTTC.

This clonotype was detected a few times. The V gene is TRBV10-3, the J gene TRBJ2-5; D uncertain. CDR3 length: 14 residues. Germline CDR1 ENHRY, CDR2 SYGVKD. V lost 5 bases and J lost 0, with 10 bases in between. The CDR3 nucleotides are TGTGCCATCAGTCCCCGGGCAGACCAAGAGACCCAGTACTTC. Translating it yields CAISPRADQETQYF.

The genes are TRBV3-1 and TRBJ2-1; 10 bases fit TRBD1. With V trimmed by 5 bases and J by 4 bases, 5 bases remained unmatched. The CDR3 length is 15 residues. CDR1 is LGHDT and CDR2 is YNNKEL in the germline V gene (reference sequence). The CDR3 here is CASSLPGQGYNEQFF. The CDR3 bases are TGTGCCAGCAGCTTACCGGGACAGGGGTACAATGAGCAGTTCTTC.

The V call is TRBV5-1, the J call TRBJ2-3; weak D call: TRBD2 (6 bases). The CDR3 extends over 18 amino acids. CDR1 and CDR2 (germline): SGHRS, YFSETQ. The V end was cut by 7 bases, the J end by 1 base, with 25 bases between. The CDR3 spells CASWPVAAGSSRTDTQYF. DNA of the CDR3: TGCGCCAGCTGGCCGGTAGCGGCGGGAAGCTCTCGCACAGATACGCAGTATTTT. The full variable domain, rest sourced from reference TRBV5-1 and TRBJ2-3, is KAGVTQTPRYLIKTRGQQVTLSCSPISGHRSVSWYQQTPGQGLQFLFEYFSETQRNKGNFPGRFSGRQFSNSRSEMNVSTLELGDSALYLCASWPVAAGSSRTDTQYFGPGTRLTVL.

This clonotype came up a few times. This chain joins TRBV29-1 and TRBJ2-3; TRBD2 agrees at 7 bases. The germline V gene has CDR1 SQVTM and CDR2 ANQGSEA. Trimming removed 7 bases from V and 2 bases from J; junction bases left unmatched: 0. This CDR3 comprises 11 residues. The CDR3 protein is CSERDTDTQYF. DNA for the CDR3: TGCAGCGAGCGGGACACAGATACGCAGTATTTT.

This sequence joins TRBV6-4 and TRBJ2-1; D gene uncertain. CDR3 length equals 11 residues. From germline, CDR1 is MRHNA and CDR2 SNTAGT. V gave up 4 bases and J gave up 5 bases, with 3 bases separating them. CDR3 loop: CASSGNNEQFF. The CDR3 DNA reads as TGTGCCAGCAGTGGCAACAATGAGCAGTTCTTC.

Written as DNA, the CDR3 is TGCGCCAGCAGCCAAGGGGCAGCGGGGGGTGGGGCAGATACGCAGTATTTT. Translating it yields CASSQGAAGGGADTQYF. The chain links TRBV4-3 to TRBJ2-3, with TRBD2 matching 9 bases. Trimming took 1 base from V and 4 from J; bases not matched to a gene: 9. The CDR3 extends over 17 amino acids. Germline CDR1 and CDR2: LGHNA and YSLEER.

On this clonotype: This may stem from a read error, because a much larger clone lies one nucleotide away. V gene TRBV4-1 combines with J gene TRBJ2-1; 8 nucleotides align to TRBD1. The better agreement between TRBJ2-7 and the DNA end casts doubt on the J call. CDR1 and CDR2 (germline): MGHRA, YSYEKL. This CDR3 region has 17 residues. DNA for the CDR3: TGCGCCAGCAGCCAAGGACCCGCAGGGGGCCGCTACAATGAGCAGTACTTC. Amino acid sequence: CASSQGPAGGRYNEQYF.

V and J are TRBV7-2 and TRBJ1-1; 10 bases are shared with TRBD1. Trimming at V came to 5 bases and at J to 6 bases, leaving 3 bases not matched to a gene. The CDR3 spans 13 residues. CDR1 and CDR2 from the germline V gene are SGHTA and FQGNSA. CDR3 residues: CASSHGQGAEAFF. The CDR3, as DNA: TGTGCCAGCAGCCACGGACAGGGGGCTGAAGCTTTCTTT.

The chain couples TRBV5-1 to TRBJ2-7; TRBD2 aligns across 13 bases. Per germline, CDR1 SGHRS and CDR2 YFSETQ. J was trimmed by 12 bases and V by 4 bases; bases with no gene match: 16. The CDR3 totals 16 residues. CDR3 protein: CASSAGLAGKQETRYF. The CDR3 DNA is TGCGCCAGCAGCGCGGGACTAGCGGGGAAACAAGAGACCCGGTACTTC.

The rearrangement uses TRBV2 and TRBJ2-4; possible D gene TRBD2, 6 bases. The germline V and J ends were trimmed by 6 bases and 1 base, with 13 bases remaining between them. CDR3 size: 15 residues. The germline V gene has CDR1 SNHLY and CDR2 FYNNEI. The DNA of the CDR3 is TGTGCCAGCAGGGGGGACTTACGGGCCAAAAACATTCAGTACTTC. Its protein is CASRGDLRAKNIQYF. Supplemented by reference TRBV2 and TRBJ2-4, the full variable domain reads EPEVTQTPSHQVTQMGQEVILRCVPISNHLYFYWYRQILGQKVEFLVSFYNNEISEKSEIFDDQFSVERPDGSNFTLKIRSTKLEDSAMYFCASRGDLRAKNIQYFGAGTRLSVL.

V is TRBV7-9 and J is TRBJ2-7; D gene unclear. The assigned J gene may be wrong: the sequence end matches TRBJ2-5 better. Germline loops: CDR1 SEHNR, CDR2 FQNEAQ (reference sequence). This CDR3 has 12 residues. The CDR3 nucleotides are TGTGCCAGCAGCTTAGCGATGGGGACCCAGTACTTC. This translates into CASSLAMGTQYF.

This chain joins TRBV20-1 and TRBJ2-3; perhaps TRBD2 as D (5 bases). This CDR3 region has 13 residues. Germline V lookup: CDR1 DFQATT, CDR2 SNEGSKA (reference sequence). Trimming pared 6 bases from V and 3 bases from J, leaving 13 bases between. CDR3 sequence reads: CSAPLGGTDTQYF. The CDR3 DNA follows: TGCAGTGCCCCCCTCGGCGGGACAGATACGCAGTATTTT.

The table lists this clonotype with many counts. The rearrangement joins TRBV24-1 to TRBJ2-5, with D perhaps matching TRBD2 (6 bases). CDR3 length: 16 residues. Germline V CDR1 and CDR2: KGHDR, SFDVKD. With 4 bases removed from V and 11 bases from J, the gap between germline ends came to 25 bases. The CDR3 coding sequence is TGTGCCACCAGTGAGACCGGGACGGGGGATTTCGGTGAGCAGTACTTC. Protein product: CATSETGTGDFGEQYF.

This clonotype was observed a single time. The rearrangement uses TRBV2 and TRBJ2-5, with D perhaps matching TRBD2 (5 bases). CDR1 and CDR2 (germline): SNHLY, FYNNEI. The CDR3 has 13 amino acids. Trimming took 7 bases from V and 0 from J, leaving 9 bases between them. Here the CDR3 reads CASMVGNQETQYF. Here the CDR3 DNA reads TGTGCCAGCATGGTCGGGAACCAAGAGACCCAGTACTTC.

As for this clonotype: This may be a read error, as it is one base from a much larger clone. The chain carries TRBV5-6 and TRBJ2-5; TRBD1 is a possible D gene (9 bases). Germline lookup yields CDR1 SGHDT and CDR2 YYEEEE. Trimming stripped 1 base from V and 11 bases from J, with 21 bases between. The CDR3 runs 15 residues. The CDR3 coding sequence is TGTGCCAGCAGCTTGCCGGGGGGGACAGGGAATGAGCAGTACTTC. Amino acids: CASSLPGGTGNEQYF.

The chain employs TRBV2 and TRBJ2-4; weak D call: TRBD1 (5 bases). Gene TRBJ2-7 matches the end of the DNA better, so the J call may be wrong. The germline gives CDR1 SNHLY, CDR2 FYNNEI. This CDR3 has 14 residues. This CDR3 is CASSEQGIRNEQYF. CDR3 coding DNA: TGTGCCAGCAGTGAACAGGGTATAAGGAACGAGCAGTACTTC.

The CDR3 DNA is TGTGCCAGCAGTTACAACAGGGGCCAGCAGTACTTC. This codes for CASSYNRGQQYF. The chain is built from TRBV6-5 and TRBJ2-7; 7 nucleotides align to TRBD1. The V gene's germline CDR1 is MNHEY and CDR2 SVGAGI. Trimming cost V 2 bases and J 8 bases; bases outside gene matches: 3. This CDR3 comprises 12 residues.

This chain links TRBV12-3 or TRBV12-4 with TRBJ2-7; D remains unclear. The CDR3 totals 11 residues. Trimming pared 6 bases from V and 6 bases from J, leaving 9 bases between. CDR3 in amino acids: CASSQISEQYF. The CDR3 coding sequence is TGTGCCAGCAGCCAGATTAGCGAGCAGTACTTC.

This clonotype was seen only a few times. This chain connects TRBV7-2 to TRBJ2-5; D is ambiguous. This CDR3 is built from 15 residues. Germline loops: CDR1 SGHTA, CDR2 FQGNSA. The V and J ends lost 3 bases and 1 base respectively, with 12 bases between them. The CDR3 DNA reads as TGTGCCAGCAGCTTGGCGGCCCGACTCCAAGAGACCCAGTACTTC. This translates into CASSLAARLQETQYF.

This sequence joins TRBV7-2 and TRBJ2-1; TRBD2 might be the D (6 bases). V lost 1 base to trimming and J lost 5 bases, with 15 bases between them. The CDR3 sequence is 16 residues long. Germline V gene lookup returns CDR1 SGHTA and CDR2 FQGNSA. CDR3 nucleotides: TGTGCCAGCAGCTTAGGGTGGGCGGGACCAAACAATGAGCAGTTCTTC. It specifies CASSLGWAGPNNEQFF.